A selection of T cell receptor beta chains follows, all from one sample in a study of cytomegalovirus exposure and HLA in healthy donors. Generated by immunoSEQ multiplex PCR, the TCRdb table keeps only in-frame clones and is missing some. This table holds about 140,000 clones, about 78% found once. Specimen: PBMCs. These receptors were collected from a middle-aged man in good health and CMV-seropositive. The CDR3 runs from the conserved cysteine through the conserved F or W. A D gene is named only where the DNA matches it firmly. Clone size, where shown, is once, few, many, or a class for clones that have expanded.

d_call clone_size j_call v_call cdr3_nt cdr3_aa
NA NA TRBJ2-5 TRBV7-6 TGTGCCAGCAGCTTAGCGGGGAGGAATCAAGAGACCCAGTACTTC CASSLAGRNQETQYF
TRBD1 NA TRBJ2-2 TRBV14 TGTGCCAGCTGTAGGGACAGTCTGAACACCGGGGAGCTGTTTTTT CASCRDSLNTGELFF
NA NA TRBJ2-7 TRBV4-2 TGTGCCAGCAGCATAACAGGGTCCCTCTCCTACGAGCAGTACTTC CASSITGSLSYEQYF
NA NA TRBJ2-7 TRBV11-3 TGTGCCAGCAGCTTCACTCACGCCTACGAGCAGTACTTC CASSFTHAYEQYF
TRBD1 NA TRBJ2-7 TRBV7-7 TGTGCTAGCAGCCTGGGTGTGGGACAGGGCTACGAGCAGTACTTC CASSLGVGQGYEQYF
NA once TRBJ1-1 TRBV29-1 TGCAGCGTAGCCTCACGGGGCACTGAAGCTTTCTTT CSVASRGTEAFF
NA NA TRBJ1-6 TRBV28 TGTGCCAGCAGCCTCACAGTCCTCCACTTT CASSLTVLHF
TRBD1 NA TRBJ2-3 TRBV5-4 TGTGCCAGCAGCGCCACAGGGGGCGCCGAAACAGATACGCAGTATTTT CASSATGGAETDTQYF
TRBD1 NA TRBJ1-1 TRBV27 TGTGCCAGCAGTCCCGGGACAGGGATTGCTTTCTTT CASSPGTGIAFF
NA NA TRBJ2-1 TRBV19 TGTGCCAGTAGTACGGTGGCGGGGCCCACTGAGCAGTTCTTC CASSTVAGPTEQFF
TRBD2 NA TRBJ2-7 TRBV4-3 TGCGCCAGCAGCCAAGACGGTAGCGGGAGGGCCTATGTATACGAGCAGTACTTC CASSQDGSGRAYVYEQYF
TRBD1 NA TRBJ1-2 TRBV7-6 TGTGCCAGCAGTGTCGGGACAGGGGAGGGGTATATCTATGGCTACACCTTC CASSVGTGEGYIYGYTF
TRBD1 NA TRBJ1-2 TRBV6-1 TGTGCCAGCAGTGATAGAGGACAGGGGGCGCGTGGCTACACCTTC CASSDRGQGARGYTF
NA NA TRBJ2-4 TRBV5-4 TGTGCCAGCAGCTTGGGGACGGGATTTAAAAAAAACATTCAGTACTTC CASSLGTGFKKNIQYF
NA NA TRBJ2-7 TRBV9 TGTGCCAGCAGCGTAGTGGAGTATGGAGCAACCTACGAGCAGTACTTC CASSVVEYGATYEQYF
NA NA TRBJ1-6 TRBV4-1 TGCGCCAGCAGCCAAGACAGGATCGCTAATTCACCCCTCCACTTT CASSQDRIANSPLHF
TRBD1 NA TRBJ1-2 TRBV6-5 TGTGCCAGCAGCCCGGACAGGGGAGTTGGCTACACCTTC CASSPDRGVGYTF
TRBD2 NA TRBJ2-2 TRBV7-2 TGTGCCAGCAGCTTAGACGCGGGGGGGCAGAACACCGGGGAGCTGTTTTTT CASSLDAGGQNTGELFF
NA NA TRBJ2-7 TRBV27 TGTGCCAGTCGTACCTACGAGCAGTACTTC CASRTYEQYF
NA NA TRBJ1-1 TRBV19 TGTGCCAGTACTTGGACAGCTAGGACTGAAGCTTTCTTT CASTWTARTEAFF
NA few TRBJ1-1 TRBV2 TGTGCCAGCCGCCCAAGGGCAACAGAGGGCACTGAAGCTTTCTTT CASRPRATEGTEAFF
NA NA TRBJ2-3 TRBV5-1 TGCGCCAGCAGCCAGGGTGTGGGGGCCTCCACAGATACGCAGTATTTT CASSQGVGASTDTQYF
NA NA TRBJ2-1 TRBV20-1 TGCAGTGCTCAAACTAGGAATGAGCAGTTCTTC CSAQTRNEQFF
NA NA TRBJ1-3 TRBV27 TGTGCCAGCAGTCTGGGTCTAGCCTCTGGAAACACCATATATTTT CASSLGLASGNTIYF
TRBD2 NA TRBJ2-7 TRBV29-1 TGCAGCGTTCGGACTAGCGGGAGGTCCAACGAGCAGTACTTC CSVRTSGRSNEQYF
NA NA TRBJ1-1 TRBV6-1 TGTGCCAGCAGTGACAGGGGATATAACACTGAAGCTTTCTTT CASSDRGYNTEAFF
TRBD1 NA TRBJ1-2 TRBV5-6 TGTGCCAGCAGCTCAAACGTCGACAGGGCGGACTATGGCTACACCTTC CASSSNVDRADYGYTF
NA NA TRBJ1-2 TRBV10-2 TGCGCCAGCAGACCTTTGGCAGGGAAAGCCTCTAACTATGGCTACACCTTC CASRPLAGKASNYGYTF
NA once TRBJ2-5 TRBV28 TGTGCCAGCAGATCCACGGGGGAAGAGACCCAGTACTTC CASRSTGEETQYF
TRBD1 few TRBJ1-3 TRBV7-9 TGTGCCAGCAGCTTGGGGACAGGGGGCTTAAACACCATATATTTT CASSLGTGGLNTIYF
NA NA TRBJ2-7 TRBV14 TGTGCCAGCAGCCAAGATTCGTGGCGGGAGCAGTACTTC CASSQDSWREQYF
TRBD1 NA TRBJ1-2 TRBV5-6 TGTGCCAGCAGCTCACCGGGACAGAATGGCTACACCTTC CASSSPGQNGYTF
NA once TRBJ1-1 TRBV4-1 TGCGCCAGCAGCTTTTGGGGCGGGGACACTGAAGCTTTCTTT CASSFWGGDTEAFF
NA NA TRBJ2-5 TRBV28 TGTGCCAGCAGTGGCGGGGCAAAGGAGACCCAGTACTTC CASSGGAKETQYF
NA NA TRBJ2-3 TRBV2 TGTGCCAGCAGGACGGGGGGCCCCCCCCAGTATTTT CASRTGGPPQYF